Sequencing of this TCR beta chain was carried out in a study of T cell repertoires in cytomegalovirus infection. For the study at large: Well-studied HLA-B-restricted epitopes and recently identified HLA-C-restricted epitopes of CMV were both used in the study.

To note about this clonotype: Its antigen is undetermined.

Deletions cut 10 bases from V and 9 bases from J, with 25 bases between. CDR1 is LNHDA and CDR2 is SQIVND in the germline V gene (reference sequence). There are 15 residues in the CDR3. Study outcomes and limitations: Identification of carriers of CMV plus the relevant HLA was performed using cumulative public TCR beta family frequency. HLA-C-restricted TCR beta clonotypes specific for CMV led the ex vivo response.

TCRdb re-called the reads through MiXCR, storing one row per CDR3 protein. The table has some 920,000 distinct CDR3 sequences, approximately 33% seen once; the top ten hold around 15%. This material consisted of cultured CD8+ T cells from PBMCs, taken from culture after CMV antigen stimulation. The V call is TRBV19, the J call TRBJ2-1, with D possibly being TRBD1 (6 bases). The TCR comes from a human donor in good health (CMV status not recorded). Some clones in this sample may be carry-over from other donors' samples. The CDR3 region is CATSWRSEGDVEQFF. The CDR3 DNA follows: TGTGCCACTTCTTGGCGTAGCGAGGGGGATGTTGAGCAGTTCTTC.